These 14 T cell receptor beta chains came from one sample sequenced in a study of blood T cell repertoires in COVID-19 (TCRdb year 2020). Libraries were made using the immunoSEQ multiplex PCR assay. What TCRdb holds here is the immuneACCESS table cut down to in-frame rearrangements. Part of the clones is not present; checked against another copy, under half of the missing clones reflect an unresolved V gene, and the others are unexplained. This sample is represented by about 150,000 clones; roughly 84% of them were singletons. The top ten constitute around 14% of the sample. Sequences were obtained from peripheral blood. All receptors come from a young man with active or convalescent COVID-19.

This clone was recorded only once. The chain employs TRBV2 and TRBJ2-3; 10 bases are a match to TRBD2. CDR3 length: 13 amino acids. The ends lost 7 bases at V and 6 bases at J; junction bases unmatched: 4. The germline V gene has CDR1 SNHLY and CDR2 FYNNEI. CDR3 loop: CASKRGGADTQYF. The CDR3 nucleotides are TGTGCCAGCAAGCGGGGGGGGGCGGATACGCAGTATTTT.

The gene calls are TRBV7-9 and TRBJ2-1, with TRBD1 matching 10 bases. The CDR3 spans 14 residues. V lost 1 base, J lost 10 bases, and 4 bases stayed unmatched. Germline V CDR1 and CDR2: SEHNR, FQNEAQ (reference sequence). CDR3 DNA sequence: TGTGCCAGCAGCTTAGGGGACAGGGGCAGGGAGCAGTTCTTC. Encoded protein: CASSLGDRGREQFF.

V usage is TRBV19 and J usage is TRBJ1-2, with D perhaps matching TRBD1 (5 bases). This CDR3 contains 16 residues. Per germline, CDR1 LNHDA and CDR2 SQIVND (reference sequence). Trimming pared 2 bases from V and 4 bases from J, leaving 17 bases between. CDR3 sequence reads: CASSIRKGEAGYGYTF. Written as DNA, the CDR3 is TGTGCCAGTAGTATACGAAAAGGGGAGGCAGGCTATGGCTACACCTTC.

This clone was seen a single time. The V and J genes are TRBV9 and TRBJ2-1, with TRBD1 as a possible D gene (5 bases). Trimming stripped 1 base from V and 7 bases from J, with 24 bases between. The CDR3 has 18 amino acids. Germline CDR1 reads SGDLS; CDR2 reads YYNGEE. The CDR3: CASSVTVQGLIWVNEQFF. In nucleotides, the CDR3 is TGTGCCAGCAGCGTAACGGTTCAGGGCCTTATCTGGGTAAATGAGCAGTTCTTC.

V usage is TRBV3-1 (or the pseudogene TRBV3-2) and J usage is TRBJ2-2, with D tentatively TRBD2 (5 bases). V gave up 8 bases and J gave up 6 bases, with 16 bases separating them. This CDR3 comprises 14 residues. Looked up from germline, CDR1 is LGHDT and CDR2 is YNNKEL (reference sequence). CDR3 DNA sequence: TGTGCCAGCGTTACCCGCGTCGGGGCCGGGGAGCTGTTTTTT. Protein: CASVTRVGAGELFF.

This clone was seen just once. The gene calls are TRBV3-1 (or the pseudogene TRBV3-2) and TRBJ2-7; 13 nucleotides agree with TRBD2. CDR1 and CDR2 from the germline V gene are LGHDT and YNNKEL (reference sequence). The CDR3 loop spans 16 amino acids. The V gene end was trimmed by 2 bases and the J gene end by 5 bases; junction bases not matched to a gene: 6. This CDR3 is CASSQTTSGGRHEQYF. The CDR3 nucleotides are TGTGCCAGCAGCCAAACGACTAGCGGGGGGCGCCACGAGCAGTACTTC.

V usage is TRBV4-2 and J usage is TRBJ2-1; 8 nucleotides align to TRBD2. The junction had 8 bases not matched to a gene; V was cut back by 2 bases and J by 2 bases. The CDR3 totals 17 residues. Germline CDR1 reads LGHNA; CDR2 reads YNFKEQ. The CDR3 is CASSQKGGLEAYNEQFF. The CDR3 bases are TGTGCCAGCAGCCAAAAGGGGGGACTAGAGGCCTACAATGAGCAGTTCTTC.

This chain connects TRBV6-5 to TRBJ1-2; tentatively, D is TRBD1 (5 bases). Trimming shortened V by 7 bases and J by 4 bases, and 13 bases separated the two germline ends. The germline gives CDR1 MNHEY, CDR2 SVGAGI. CDR3 length: 13 residues. In nucleotides, the CDR3 is TGTGCCAGCAACCGAGACAGAGCCTATGGCTACACCTTC. Translation: CASNRDRAYGYTF.

The chain links TRBV7-2 to TRBJ1-2, with 7 nucleotides matching TRBD1. Germline lookup yields CDR1 SGHTA and CDR2 FQGNSA. J was trimmed by 3 bases and V by 3 bases; bases with no gene match: 7. This CDR3 region has 15 residues. The CDR3 region is CASSFPGQKDYGYTF. CDR3 nucleotide sequence: TGTGCCAGCAGCTTCCCGGGACAGAAGGACTATGGCTACACCTTC.

The genes are TRBV18 and TRBJ2-2; no clear D. The CDR3 covers 16 residues. Germline V gene lookup returns CDR1 KGHSH and CDR2 LQKENI. V shed 0 bases and J shed 0 bases, with 8 bases lying between them. CDR3 sequence: CASSPPGLANTGELFF. The CDR3 DNA sequence: TGTGCCAGCTCACCACCCGGGTTAGCGAACACCGGGGAGCTGTTTTTT.

The rearrangement joins TRBV25-1 to TRBJ2-1, with 9 bases fitting TRBD2. V was clipped by 7 bases and J by 7 bases; unmatched bases: 20. Looked up from germline, CDR1 is MGHDK and CDR2 is SYGVNS. The CDR3 sequence is 18 residues long. The chain's CDR3 is CASTGRTSEQLFGNEQFF. CDR3 DNA sequence: TGTGCCAGCACCGGTCGGACTAGCGAACAGCTCTTTGGAAATGAGCAGTTCTTC.

The J gene is TRBJ2-7, the V gene TRBV6-1; the D gene is possibly TRBD1 (7 bases). V lost 3 bases to trimming and J lost 2 bases, with 17 bases between them. Germline assignment: CDR1 MNHNS and CDR2 SASEGT. The CDR3 is made up of 16 amino acids. The CDR3 DNA is TGTGCCAGCAGTGACCGCAGGGGGGTCATCGCCTACGAGCAGTACTTC. Translation gives CASSDRRGVIAYEQYF.

This rearrangement joins TRBV9 to TRBJ2-5; 8 bases are shared with TRBD2. Germline loops: CDR1 SGDLS, CDR2 YYNGEE. There are 17 residues in the CDR3. Trimming at V came to 4 bases and at J to 0 bases, leaving 11 bases not matched to a gene. The CDR3 sequence: CASSPSGGGGYQETQYF. The CDR3 DNA reads as TGTGCCAGCAGCCCCTCAGGAGGCGGGGGGTACCAAGAGACCCAGTACTTC.

The rearrangement uses TRBV7-8 and TRBJ2-3; D call uncertain. Trimming removed 2 bases from V and 2 bases from J, with 14 bases in between. Per the germline V gene, CDR1 is SGHVS and CDR2 is FQNEAQ. CDR3 length: 16 residues. DNA of the CDR3: TGTGCCAGCAGCTTACCTGCGCAGGCCCCCACAGATACGCAGTATTTT. It specifies CASSLPAQAPTDTQYF. Together with reference TRBV7-8 and TRBJ2-3, the CDR3 gives the full variable domain: GAGVSQSPRYKVAKRGQDVALRCDPISGHVSLFWYQQALGQGPEFLTYFQNEAQLDKSGLPSDRFFAERPEGSVSTLKIQRTQQEDSAVYLCASSLPAQAPTDTQYFGPGTRLTVL.